The next 22 T cell receptor beta chains were all read from a single sample in a study of beta chain features in type 1 diabetes (dated by TCRdb to the late 2010s). Results the study describes overall, beyond this receptor: Type 1 diabetes patients showed a moderate but significant shortening of TCRB CDR3 length in all four CD4+ subsets.

No antigens are known for them. Library creation used the immunoSEQ multiplex PCR assay. The High Capacity cDNA Reverse Transcription Kit was used to reverse transcribe all of the isolated RNA, meaning that expressed TCRB transcripts were what got sequenced. The immuneACCESS repertoire file appears here via TCRdb, limited to in-frame rearrangements. These files lack a portion of the clones; in checked studies, under half of the deficit traces to unresolved V genes, and the cause of the others is not known. The sample table shows more than 120,000 clones, and 10% to 15% are seen once. Less than 1.5% of the sample lies in the top ten. Sequencing was done on a sample of central memory CD4+ T cells from blood. These receptors all come from a man between 18 and 35 years old with type 1 diabetes.

This clone was detected a few times. The rearrangement links TRBV7-2 to TRBJ2-5; maybe TRBD2 (6 bases). The CDR3 covers 14 residues. Trimming left V 4 bases short and J 5 bases short, with 14 bases between. Per germline, CDR1 SGHTA and CDR2 FQGNSA. As DNA, the CDR3 is TGTGCCAGCAGCTCATGGGGGGTATGGGAGACCCAGTACTTC. Its translation is CASSSWGVWETQYF.

J is TRBJ2-3 and V is TRBV5-6; D gene unclear. Germline V gene sequence: CDR1 SGHDT, CDR2 YYEEEE. Trimming shortened V by 4 bases and J by 0 bases, and 15 bases separated the two germline ends. The CDR3 has 16 amino acids. CDR3 sequence: CASSITVDTSTDTQYF. CDR3 in DNA: TGTGCCAGCAGCATCACAGTTGACACTAGCACAGATACGCAGTATTTT.

The chain combines TRBV7-8 with TRBJ1-4, with 7 nucleotides matching TRBD1. CDR1 and CDR2 (germline): SGHVS, FQNEAQ. The CDR3 is 14 residues long. The V segment lost 6 bases and the J segment 5 bases; nucleotides outside the gene matches: 6. This chain's CDR3 is CASRRDSFNEKLFF. DNA of the CDR3: TGTGCCAGCAGGAGGGACAGCTTCAATGAAAAACTGTTTTTT.

There are a few counts of this clone. The rearrangement uses TRBV6-1 and TRBJ2-5; D call uncertain. Trimming shortened V by 4 bases and J by 5 bases, and 11 bases separated the two germline ends. This CDR3 has 13 amino acids. The germline CDR1 and CDR2 sequences are MNHNS and SASEGT. The CDR3 region is CASSGPSKETQYF. CDR3 nucleotides: TGTGCCAGCAGTGGACCTTCTAAGGAGACCCAGTACTTC.

This clone was seen only a few times. This rearrangement joins TRBV18 to TRBJ1-3, with D unresolved. CDR1 is KGHSH, CDR2 LQKENI, per germline. Trimming pared 3 bases from V and 3 bases from J, leaving 6 bases between. The CDR3 runs to 13 residues. CDR3 nucleotides: TGTGCCAGCTCACCGGAGGGTGGAAACACCATATATTTT. It is translated as CASSPEGGNTIYF.

This clone was seen more than once but under ten times. This chain links TRBV6-6 with TRBJ1-4; 7 nucleotides align to TRBD1. The junction had 9 bases not matched to a gene; V was cut back by 7 bases and J by 4 bases. The CDR3 runs to 15 residues. From germline, CDR1 is MNHNY and CDR2 SVGAGI (reference sequence). As DNA, the CDR3 is TGTGCCAGCATTCCCGACAGGGCTTTTAATGAAAAACTGTTTTTT. Its protein is CASIPDRAFNEKLFF.

This clone was counted between two and nine times. The CDR3, as DNA: TGTGCCAGCAGTTCAGACGGACTCGGCCAGCCCCAGCATTTT. This gives the protein CASSSDGLGQPQHF. The chain couples TRBV6-4 to TRBJ1-5; D gene uncertain. The germline V and J ends were trimmed by 5 bases and 7 bases, with 15 bases remaining between them. This CDR3 is 14 amino acids long. Germline-derived CDR1 and CDR2 are MRHNA and SNTAGT.

The chain joins TRBV30 to TRBJ1-5; unclear D gene. Looked up from germline, CDR1 is GTSNPN and CDR2 is SVGIG (reference sequence). V lost 5 bases, J lost 6 bases, and 14 bases lay in between. The CDR3 runs 13 residues. The CDR3 coding sequence is TGTGCCTGGTGCCTGGGTTGGGGTCAGCCCCAGCATTTT. Protein sequence: CAWCLGWGQPQHF.

The chain couples TRBV5-1 to TRBJ2-5, with 8 bases matching TRBD1. From germline, CDR1 is SGHRS and CDR2 YFSETQ. Trimming took 4 bases from V and 3 from J; bases not matched to a gene: 11. This CDR3 region has 16 residues. The CDR3 DNA is TGCGCCAGCAGCCCTGGACAGGGATCCGTGAAAGAGACCCAGTACTTC. Protein: CASSPGQGSVKETQYF. Full variable domain (missing parts from reference TRBV5-1 and TRBJ2-5): KAGVTQTPRYLIKTRGQQVTLSCSPISGHRSVSWYQQTPGQGLQFLFEYFSETQRNKGNFPGRFSGRQFSNSRSEMNVSTLELGDSALYLCASSPGQGSVKETQYFGPGTRLLVL.

As for this clone: Other DNA sequences from this sample encode an identical CDR3 as well. The CDR3 spells CAWSRGSSGNTIYF. The CDR3 coding sequence is TGTGCCTGGAGCCGCGGGAGCTCTGGAAACACCATATATTTT. The V gene is TRBV30, the J gene TRBJ1-3; D remains ambiguous. The germline CDR1 and CDR2 sequences are GTSNPN and SVGIG (reference sequence). Trimming shortened V by 3 bases and J by 0 bases, and 9 bases separated the two germline ends. This CDR3 contains 14 residues.

In its sample, this clone was seen a few times. The chain is built from TRBV5-1 and TRBJ2-1; 7 bases line up with TRBD1. The V gene's germline CDR1 is SGHRS and CDR2 YFSETQ. Germline trimming cut 0 bases from V and 0 bases from J; bases unmatched to any gene: 3. The length of the CDR3 is 16 residues. The CDR3, as DNA: TGCGCCAGCAGCTTGGTGCCAGGGGGCTCCTACAATGAGCAGTTCTTC. This sequence encodes CASSLVPGGSYNEQFF.

V and J are TRBV18 and TRBJ2-7, with D tentatively TRBD2 (5 bases). The CDR3 runs 14 residues. V was clipped by 3 bases and J by 1 base, with 10 bases between them. Germline V gene data show CDR1 as KGHSH and CDR2 as LQKENI. CDR3 sequence (DNA): TGTGCCAGCTCACCCCCCGGGGTGTCCTACGAGCAGTACTTC. It translates to CASSPPGVSYEQYF.

In this sample, this clone turned up a few times. The rearrangement links TRBV7-2 to TRBJ2-4, with D possibly matching TRBD1 (6 bases). The germline V gene encodes CDR1 SGHTA and CDR2 FQGNSA. Between the trimmed V and J ends, which lost 5 bases and 2 bases, there was a span of 16 bases. The CDR3 extends over 16 amino acids. The CDR3 here is CASSPIQGSPKNIQYF. The CDR3 DNA is TGTGCCAGCAGCCCAATACAGGGAAGTCCCAAAAACATTCAGTACTTC.

Only a few counts were recorded for this clone. The chain links TRBV27 to TRBJ1-5, with D unresolved. The germline V and J ends were trimmed by 5 bases and 5 bases, with 10 bases remaining between them. The CDR3 contains 13 residues. Germline V lookup: CDR1 MNHEY, CDR2 SMNVEV (reference sequence). The CDR3 region has the DNA TGTGCCAGCAGTCCGAGGTGGGATCAGCCCCAGCATTTT. Translated, it gives CASSPRWDQPQHF.

This clone has more than one count but fewer than ten. The genes are TRBV19 and TRBJ1-1; D uncertain. Germline CDR1 reads LNHDA; CDR2 reads SQIVND (reference sequence). Trimming left V 4 bases short and J 0 bases short, with 6 bases between. This CDR3 spans 13 amino acids. CDR3 loop: CASSTQMNTEAFF. The CDR3 DNA follows: TGTGCCAGTAGTACCCAGATGAACACTGAAGCTTTCTTT.

Note on this clone: At one end the junction does not follow the germline gene, possibly because of a read error. This chain connects TRBV29-1 to TRBJ2-3; D tentatively reads TRBD1 or TRBD2 (5 bases each). Germline loops: CDR1 SQVTM, CDR2 ANQGSEA. This CDR3 spans 14 amino acids. The CDR3 DNA sequence: TGCAGCGGTGAAGGTTGGGGGAGCACAGATACGCAGTATTTT. Translated, it gives CSGEGWGSTDTQYF.

Only a few counts were recorded for this clone. V is TRBV5-5 and J is TRBJ2-1; 14 nucleotides line up with TRBD2. The V and J ends lost 4 bases and 6 bases, in that order; junction bases with no gene match: 6. The germline gives CDR1 SGHKS, CDR2 YYEKEE (reference sequence). CDR3 length: 16 residues. In DNA form, the CDR3 reads TGTGCCAGCAGCCCCGGACTAGCGGGGGGCTTCAATGAGCAGTTCTTC. Translated: CASSPGLAGGFNEQFF. Looking up the rest from reference TRBV5-5 and TRBJ2-1 gives the full variable domain: DAGVTQSPTHLIKTRGQQVTLRCSPISGHKSVSWYQQVLGQGPQFIFQYYEKEERGRGNFPDRFSARQFPNYSSELNVNALLLGDSALYLCASSPGLAGGFNEQFFGPGTRLTVL.

V and J are TRBV30 and TRBJ1-1, with unresolved D. V was pared by 3 bases and J by 5 bases, with 22 bases between. The germline gives CDR1 GTSNPN, CDR2 SVGIG (reference sequence). This CDR3 comprises 16 residues. The CDR3 spells CAWRGATVGSKTEAFF. In DNA form, the CDR3 reads TGTGCCTGGAGGGGAGCTACAGTGGGATCGAAGACTGAAGCTTTCTTT.

The V gene is TRBV5-1, the J gene TRBJ2-2; D remains ambiguous. Per germline, CDR1 SGHRS and CDR2 YFSETQ. The CDR3 has 13 residues. Trimming shortened V by 2 bases and J by 7 bases, and 9 bases separated the two germline ends. Here the CDR3 reads CASSLSDLGELFF. CDR3 in DNA: TGCGCCAGCAGCTTAAGCGACCTCGGGGAGCTGTTTTTT.

The chain couples TRBV27 to TRBJ1-4; D gene unclear. The CDR3 loop spans 14 amino acids. CDR1 is MNHEY, CDR2 SMNVEV, per germline (reference sequence). V was trimmed by 3 bases and J by 4 bases, leaving 9 bases between them. Here the CDR3 reads CASSFSGYNEKLFF. The DNA of the CDR3 is TGTGCCAGCAGTTTTTCGGGTTATAATGAAAAACTGTTTTTT.

The chain employs TRBV27 and TRBJ2-5; D ambiguous. Germline V gene sequence: CDR1 MNHEY, CDR2 SMNVEV (reference sequence). The CDR3 covers 19 residues. V was trimmed by 6 bases and J by 7 bases, leaving 33 bases between them. CDR3 sequence: CASSGYQTNSFLSLGTQYF. CDR3 DNA sequence: TGTGCCAGCAGCGGATACCAAACAAATAGTTTCCTTTCTCTCGGGACCCAGTACTTC.

V gene TRBV5-4 combines with J gene TRBJ2-3; D unclear. The germline V gene encodes CDR1 SGHNT and CDR2 YYREEE (reference sequence). V lost 9 bases, J lost 4 bases, and 12 bases lay in between. The CDR3 sequence is 12 residues long. The DNA for the CDR3 is TGTGCCACGCAATTGGCCCCAGATACGCAGTATTTT. Amino acids: CATQLAPDTQYF.